This T cell receptor beta chain comes out of a study of blood T cell repertoires in COVID-19. Study-level information: Researchers got acute and convalescent COVID-19 samples from the United States, Italy and Spain. T cells, B-cell-depleted T cells, or PBMCs supplied cDNA or gDNA.

In the original processing: Amplification of reference gene primers provided the estimated nucleated cell counts. TCRdb's copy holds only in-frame clones and misses some; the assay was immunoSEQ multiplex PCR. The V and J calls and clone size come from that table; D and trimming were worked out from the DNA. In the table there are over 200,000 clones, more than 75% of which are singletons. Specimen: peripheral blood. The source of this sequence is a middle-aged man with active or convalescent COVID-19.

The CDR3 DNA reads as TGTGCCAGCAGTGAAAGGGGGTGGAATTCACCCCTCCACTTT. Translated: CASSERGWNSPLHF. The chain is built from TRBV2 and TRBJ1-6, with D tentatively TRBD1 (6 bases). CDR1 and CDR2 from the germline V gene are SNHLY and FYNNEI. The CDR3 covers 14 residues. V was cut by 2 bases and J by 7 bases, with 9 bases left in between.